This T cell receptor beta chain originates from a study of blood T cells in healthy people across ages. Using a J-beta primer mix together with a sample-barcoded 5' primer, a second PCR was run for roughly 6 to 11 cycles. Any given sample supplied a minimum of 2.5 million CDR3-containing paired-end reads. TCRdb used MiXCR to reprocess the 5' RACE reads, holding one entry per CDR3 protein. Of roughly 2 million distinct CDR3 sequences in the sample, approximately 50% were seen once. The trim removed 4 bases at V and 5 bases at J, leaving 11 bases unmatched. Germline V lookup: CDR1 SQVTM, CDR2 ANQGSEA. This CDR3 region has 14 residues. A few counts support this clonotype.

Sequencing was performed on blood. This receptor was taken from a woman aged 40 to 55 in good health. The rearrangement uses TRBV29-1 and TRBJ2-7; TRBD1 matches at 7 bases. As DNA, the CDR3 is TGCAGCGTTGTAAGGGGGCTCGCGGTTAACGAGCAGTACTTC. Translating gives CSVVRGLAVNEQYF.